This T cell receptor beta chain is from a study of human T cells and chemical hapten exposure. Germline V gives CDR1 MDHEN, CDR2 SYDVKM. This CDR3 has 14 residues. V gave up 4 bases and J gave up 2 bases, with 12 bases separating them. The sample's time point: patch test 1, 2 weeks after DPC sensitization. Treatment denoted: therapeutic diphenylcyclopropenone sensitization with weekly scalp DPC. One entry per CDR3 protein results from TCRdb running MiXCR on the RACE reads. Of about 120,000 distinct CDR3 sequences listed, 12% are singletons. This clonotype was sampled from a woman aged 45 to 65 with alopecia areata. Some clones in this sample may be carry-over from other donors' samples. The sample was whole blood, taken in connection with sensitization to the hapten diphenylcyclopropenone (DPC). The chain uses TRBV28 and TRBJ2-7, with D possibly TRBD2 on 5 matching bases. CDR3 DNA sequence: TGTGCCAGCAGTTACATCGGGGTTACCTACGAGCAGTACTTC. Its protein product is CASSYIGVTYEQYF.